These T cell receptor beta chains were read from a single sample in a study of chemoradiotherapy in HPV16-positive cancers. The method was immunoSEQ multiplex PCR; TCRdb's version includes in-frame clones alone and lacks a portion of them. The sample carries about 12,000 clones, roughly 90% recorded once. The sample here was blood, taken from a patient who underwent chemoradiotherapy. All receptors derive from a human donor with HPV-associated anogenital cancer. CDR3s include the opening cysteine and the closing phenylalanine or tryptophan. The order of the fields is D gene, clone size, V gene, J gene, CDR3 DNA, CDR3 protein. A D gene is named only where the DNA matches it firmly. Clone size appears in some rows only: once, few, many, or a class for an expanded clone.

D: TRBD1; size: -; V: TRBV2; J: TRBJ2-1; DNA: TGTGCCAGCAGTGGCGAAGGGGGCGCCTCCTACAATGAGCAGTTCTTC; CDR3: CASSGEGGASYNEQFF
D: TRBD2; size: -; V: TRBV11-2; J: TRBJ2-1; DNA: TGTGCCAGCAGCCCAGAATGGGGGGGCTACAATGAGCAGTTCTTC; CDR3: CASSPEWGGYNEQFF
D: -; size: -; V: TRBV2; J: TRBJ1-1; DNA: TGTGCCAGCAGCGGGAGTTGGGGGCTGGGCACTGAAGCTTTCTTT; CDR3: CASSGSWGLGTEAFF
D: -; size: -; V: TRBV5-1; J: TRBJ2-7; DNA: TGCGCCAGCAGCTTGGGTGGGGCGGGGCCCGAGCAGTACTTC; CDR3: CASSLGGAGPEQYF
D: -; size: -; V: TRBV11-3; J: TRBJ1-1; DNA: TGTGCCAGCAGCTTGAGGGGTACTGAAGCTTTCTTT; CDR3: CASSLRGTEAFF
D: TRBD1; size: -; V: TRBV11-2; J: TRBJ2-7; DNA: TGTGCCAGCAGCTTAGAGGGTGGGACAGGGGTTTACGAGCAGTACTTC; CDR3: CASSLEGGTGVYEQYF
D: -; size: -; V: TRBV12-2; J: TRBJ1-6; DNA: TGTGCAAGTCGCTTAGTGTTCCGGTCACCCCTCCACTTT; CDR3: CASRLVFRSPLHF
D: TRBD2; size: once; V: TRBV19; J: TRBJ2-1; DNA: TGTGCCAGTAGTATAACTAGCGGGGGTTTCAATGAGCAGTTCTTC; CDR3: CASSITSGGFNEQFF
D: TRBD2; size: -; V: TRBV7-2; J: TRBJ2-2; DNA: TGTGCCAGCAGCTTAGGGATTAGCGGGGGCAACACCGGGGAGCTGTTTTTT; CDR3: CASSLGISGGNTGELFF
D: TRBD1; size: once; V: TRBV7-2; J: TRBJ2-3; DNA: TGTGCCAGCAGCTTATGGGGGACAGTAACAGATACGCAGTATTTT; CDR3: CASSLWGTVTDTQYF
D: TRBD2; size: -; V: TRBV25-1; J: TRBJ2-3; DNA: TGTGCCAGCGGGCGGGGGGGCACAGATACGCAGTATTTT; CDR3: CASGRGGTDTQYF
D: -; size: -; V: TRBV19; J: TRBJ2-7; DNA: TGTGCCAGTAGTATAGGGGGTCAGGACTACGAGCAGTACTTC; CDR3: CASSIGGQDYEQYF
D: -; size: -; V: TRBV6-6; J: TRBJ1-5; DNA: TGTGCCAGCAGCTTCGGCTGGGATGGCAATCAGCCCCAGCATTTT; CDR3: CASSFGWDGNQPQHF
D: -; size: -; V: TRBV19; J: TRBJ1-2; DNA: TGTGCCAGTAGTTTCCGAAGGGCTAACTATGGCTACACCTTC; CDR3: CASSFRRANYGYTF
D: -; size: few; V: TRBV5-6; J: TRBJ1-6; DNA: TGTGCCAGCAGCTTGGCGGCTATCTATAATTCACCCCTCCACTTT; CDR3: CASSLAAIYNSPLHF
D: TRBD1; size: -; V: TRBV10-3; J: TRBJ2-5; DNA: TGTGCCATTCGACAGGGAACACAACAAGAGACCCAGTACTTC; CDR3: CAIRQGTQQETQYF
D: TRBD1; size: -; V: TRBV19; J: TRBJ1-1; DNA: TGTGCCAGCAGGGGGCAGGGGGTTCTGGCTAGCACTGAAGCTTTCTTT; CDR3: CASRGQGVLASTEAFF
D: -; size: -; V: TRBV7-9; J: TRBJ2-3; DNA: TGTGCCAGCAGCGGGGTGGATACGCAGTATTTT; CDR3: CASSGVDTQYF
D: -; size: -; V: TRBV13; J: TRBJ2-1; DNA: TGTGCCAGCAGCTTCACAGTAGCCTCCTACAATGAGCAGTTCTTC; CDR3: CASSFTVASYNEQFF
D: -; size: -; V: TRBV5-6; J: TRBJ2-1; DNA: TGTGCCAGCAGCCGAGCGGGACAGATATACAATGAGCAGTTCTTC; CDR3: CASSRAGQIYNEQFF
D: -; size: -; V: TRBV15; J: TRBJ2-5; DNA: TGTGCCACCAGCCGCGCAGGGGTGAGGGAGACCCAGTACTTC; CDR3: CATSRAGVRETQYF
D: -; size: -; V: TRBV2; J: TRBJ1-6; DNA: TGTGCCAGCAGTGAAGGTGTTTCCTCCTATAATTCACCCCTCCACTTT; CDR3: CASSEGVSSYNSPLHF
D: -; size: few; V: TRBV10-3; J: TRBJ1-2; DNA: TGTGCCGTCCAAAAAACCCGGGATTATGGCTACACCTTC; CDR3: CAVQKTRDYGYTF
D: -; size: -; V: TRBV6-1; J: TRBJ1-1; DNA: TGTGCCAGCATAGACGGGTGGCAAATGAACACTGAAGCTTTCTTT; CDR3: CASIDGWQMNTEAFF
D: -; size: -; V: TRBV7-2; J: TRBJ1-5; DNA: TGTGCCAGCAGCTTAAGGCACCCGCCGGATCAGCCCCAGCATTTT; CDR3: CASSLRHPPDQPQHF
D: TRBD2; size: few; V: TRBV10-3; J: TRBJ2-3; DNA: TGTGCCATCAGCTCTGGACTAGCGGGGACGGATACGCAGTATTTT; CDR3: CAISSGLAGTDTQYF
D: TRBD2; size: -; V: TRBV6-6; J: TRBJ2-3; DNA: TGTGCCAGCACCCAAACGGGGCGGGGGAGCACAGATACGCAGTATTTT; CDR3: CASTQTGRGSTDTQYF
D: TRBD2; size: -; V: TRBV5-8; J: TRBJ2-3; DNA: TGTGCCAGCAGGTTAGCGGGGGCAGATACGCAGTATTTT; CDR3: CASRLAGADTQYF